Below are 12 T cell receptor beta chains sequenced from a single sample in a study of tumor-infiltrating lymphocytes in primary liver carcinoma. TCR beta cDNA was reverse-transcribed from approximately 0.45 ug of total RNA. The reaction used a constant-region primer and ProtoScript II reverse transcriptase. Construction of TCR beta libraries relied on three successive nested multiplex PCR rounds employing slightly modified ARM-PCR. The first two PCR rounds, around 11 cycles each, used TRBV1-TRBV30 forward primers and a C-beta reverse primer. One entry per CDR3 protein results from TCRdb running MiXCR on the multiplex PCR reads. The repertoire holds roughly 120,000 distinct CDR3 sequences, with 64% as singletons. Joint extraction of RNA and DNA used roughly 18-34 mg of bulk tissue that was unsorted. The material sequenced was liver tumor tissue from sampling region 3. The subset is: tumor region T3, left-lateral pole. These receptors originate from a woman aged 60-70 years with primary liver carcinoma and hepatitis B virus infection.

The chain has TRBV12-5 and TRBJ2-2, with 8 bases lining up with TRBD2. The V gene's germline CDR1 is LGHNT and CDR2 FRNRAP. The CDR3 loop spans 16 amino acids. V shed 2 bases and J 6 bases; nucleotides not matched to a gene: 8. The CDR3 region has the DNA TGTGCTAGTGGTTTGACAACAGCGGGAGTGGCCGGGGAGCTGTTTTTT. Its translation: CASGLTTAGVAGELFF.

Remarks on this clonotype: An end of the junction does not agree with germline; a read error may underlie this. The rearrangement joins TRBV11-2 to TRBJ2-3; D could derive from TRBD1 or TRBD2 (5 bases each). The CDR3 runs to 14 residues. Germline CDR1 and CDR2: SGHAT and FQNNGV. The CDR3 DNA follows: TGTGCCAGCAGCTCCGAGGGAGTAGGGGATACGCACTATTTT. It encodes CASSSEGVGDTHYF.

This clonotype appeared a few times. Being one base from a much bigger clone, this may be a read error. The J gene is TRBJ1-5, the V gene TRBV6-1; TRBD1 agrees at 9 bases. Germline CDR1 and CDR2: MNHNS and SASEGT. V lost 8 bases and J lost 7; bases outside the gene matches: 9. The CDR3 extends over 14 amino acids. The CDR3 spells CASGQGPDGQPQHF. The DNA of the CDR3 is TGTGCCAGCGGACAGGGGCCCGATGGGCAGCCCCAGCATTTT.

This clonotype was recorded only once. This chain uses TRBV6-5 with TRBJ2-5, with D unclear. Germline values: CDR1 MNHEY, CDR2 SVGAGI. This CDR3 has 13 amino acids. V was clipped by 6 bases and J by 5 bases, with 13 bases between them. The CDR3 spells CASSPGRVETQYF. For the CDR3, the DNA is TGTGCCAGCAGCCCAGGAAGAGTGGAGACCCAGTACTTC.

The chain joins TRBV9 to TRBJ2-3, with D uncertain. Germline values: CDR1 SGDLS, CDR2 YYNGEE. The CDR3 runs to 17 residues. The germline V and J ends were trimmed by 0 bases and 2 bases, with 16 bases remaining between them. CDR3 sequence (DNA): TGTGCCAGCAGCGTAGATGGCAAACCGAGTCCCACAGATACGCAGTATTTT. This sequence encodes CASSVDGKPSPTDTQYF.

DNA for the CDR3: TGTGCCAGCAGTTACTCCACCCGGGACTTAAAGCTAGATACGCAGTATTTT. It specifies CASSYSTRDLKLDTQYF. The chain joins TRBV6-2 or TRBV6-3 to TRBJ2-3; tentatively, D is TRBD2 (6 bases). The CDR3 sequence is 17 residues long. Germline V gives CDR1 MNHEY, CDR2 SVGEGT. The ends were cut back, 0 bases at V and 5 bases at J, with 18 bases in the middle.

This chain links TRBV6-6 with TRBJ2-2; D unclear. The CDR3 has 13 residues. Germline V gene data show CDR1 as MNHNY and CDR2 as SVGAGI (reference sequence). In DNA form, the CDR3 reads TGTGTCAATGCGATTCGCGATGGCGGGGAGCTGTTTTTT. It encodes CVNAIRDGGELFF.

This clonotype was seen repeatedly, ten times or more. The DNA of the CDR3 is TGCGCCAGCAGCTTGGGCTCAGGGACTACAGATACGCAGTATTTT. Its translation: CASSLGSGTTDTQYF. The chain is built from TRBV5-1 and TRBJ2-3; tentatively, D is TRBD2 (6 bases). The germline V gene has CDR1 SGHRS and CDR2 YFSETQ. The ends were cut back, 0 bases at V and 3 bases at J, with 11 bases in the middle. This CDR3 contains 15 residues.

Concerning this clonotype itself: Its ends do not fully match the called genes, so a read error is possible. The chain employs TRBV29-1 and TRBJ2-5; possibly TRBD2 for D (6 bases). CDR3 size: 14 residues. Germline V lookup: CDR1 SQVTM, CDR2 ANQGSEA. This CDR3 reads CSAEETRRGETQYF. The CDR3 DNA reads TGCAGCGCTGAAGAGACGAGGCGGGGAGAGACCCAGTACTTC.

This clonotype has just one count. The CDR3 carries no conserved terminal phenylalanine or tryptophan, so it likely arises from a read error. The chain joins TRBV11-2 to TRBJ2-5; D perhaps matches TRBD2 (7 bases). From germline, CDR1 is SGHAT and CDR2 FQNNGV. This CDR3 is 12 amino acids long. The CDR3 loop reads CACSRGAETQYL. CDR3 nucleotides: TGTGCCTGCAGCCGGGGGGCTGAGACCCAGTACCTC.

Remarks on this clonotype: A much larger clone is a single base away; this may be a read error. The chain combines TRBV5-6 with TRBJ1-5; D may be TRBD1 (6 bases). From germline, CDR1 is SGHDT and CDR2 YYEEEE. V was pared by 1 base and J by 5 bases, with 13 bases between. CDR3 size: 15 residues. The CDR3 nucleotides are TGTGCCAGCAGCTTGTTGGGACATGGTGATCAGCCCCAGCATTTT. This sequence encodes CASSLLGHGDQPQHF.

This clonotype turned up a few times. This may arise from a read error, as a much more abundant clone is one base away. The rearrangement uses TRBV6-6 and TRBJ2-5; D perhaps matches TRBD1 (6 bases). CDR1 is MNHNY, CDR2 SVGAGI, per germline (reference sequence). The CDR3 length is 13 residues. CDR3 bases: TGTGCCAGCAGTTTGGTACAGGGAGAGACCCAGTGCTTC. Its translation is CASSLVQGETQCF.